This T cell receptor (beta chain) is drawn from a study of graft-versus-host responses after intestinal transplantation listed by TCRdb under 2021. Study-level background: The transplants that recipients received were multivisceral, liver-intestinal, or isolated intestinal. All recipients received anti-thymocyte globulin induction followed by maintenance tacrolimus and steroids for three to four years. After intestinal transplantation, graft-versus-host and host-versus-graft alloreactive T cell clones in the graft, circulation and bone marrow were tracked using bulk TCR-beta CDR3 sequencing. Alloreactive clones were identified by sequencing pre-transplant mixed lymphocyte reaction products and comparing these products with unstimulated pre-transplant donor and recipient T cells. Of the 20 to 25 intestinal transplant recipients enrolled in the cohort, one of whom was a retransplant, 3 patients without pretransplant specimens were excluded. A peak of at least 4% donor T cells among recipient peripheral blood mononuclear cells was the definition used for donor T cell macrochimerism. Rather than being sequenced by the commercial service, samples from a few later patients were sequenced in-house on an Illumina MiSeq and processed with MiXCR. The paper as a whole reports these results and caveats: The conclusions were limited by the relatively low number and heterogeneity of the intestinal transplant patients. Early after transplant, declines in HvG clones were associated with peak levels of circulating GvH clones. GvH clones were detected in recipient bone marrow, and some appeared earlier in ileal mucosa or blood, consistent with an intestinal mucosal origin. Patients with donor T cell macrochimerism had high GvH to HvG T cell clonal ratios in their allografts.

To prepare the library, the immunoSEQ multiplex PCR assay was applied. Adaptive Biotechnologies carried out high-throughput TCR-beta CDR3 sequencing of genomic DNA for most patients. As for how the authors treated the data: Adaptive's ImmunoSEQ software was the source of the TCR sequencing data for 18 patients, while three other patients were processed with MiXCR and VDJtools. Because the origin of CDR3 nucleotide sequences shared between donor and recipient could not be assigned, those sequences were removed. To count as alloreactive, a clone needed at least 2-fold expansion over unstimulated cells and a minimum CFSE-low frequency of 0.002% (template counts) or 0.001% (read counts). Clones detected in sequenced pre-transplant spleen, lymph node, or MLR CFSE-low populations of the donor or recipient were defined as mappable. The cumulative frequency of alloreactive clones was calculated as a percentage of all sequences, weighted by copy number. TCRdb took this table from immuneACCESS and kept in-frame rearrangements with V and J called. Such tables lack part of the clones; where checked against another copy, unresolved V genes explain under half of the gap, and the rest is unexplained. V and J calls and clone size are as listed in that table; D and trimming were resolved from the DNA. The sample has approximately 10,000 clones on record, roughly nine tenths of them singletons. Clones ranked in the top ten supply 3% to 4% of the sample.

Concerning this clone itself: Its target antigen remains unknown. No clone much larger than this one lies a single base away; base qualities are absent.

Unmatched junction bases come to 7, with V trimmed by 5 bases and J by 2 bases. CDR1 SGHAT and CDR2 FQDESV are derived from the germline V gene (reference sequence). The CDR3 sequence holds 16 residues, the cysteine and phenylalanine included. The read is trimmed to its CDR3 DNA, 48 bases read in frame from base 1. The sample's time point label is to be understood as: postoperative day 105 after intestinal transplantation (dayNNNN = postoperative day). Blood samples were collected up to 4 times in the first month after transplant and then at least monthly when available. The receptor comes from a human patient who received an intestinal transplant, so some T cells may come from the graft donor. The chain couples TRBV11-1 to TRBJ2-3, and 10 junctional nucleotides match TRBD2. This material consisted of PBMCs, taken 105 days after intestinal transplantation. The CDR3 reads CASSLIAGGNTDTQYF. The DNA sequence is as follows: TGTGCCAGCAGCCTAATAGCGGGAGGTAACACAGATACGCAGTATTTT.